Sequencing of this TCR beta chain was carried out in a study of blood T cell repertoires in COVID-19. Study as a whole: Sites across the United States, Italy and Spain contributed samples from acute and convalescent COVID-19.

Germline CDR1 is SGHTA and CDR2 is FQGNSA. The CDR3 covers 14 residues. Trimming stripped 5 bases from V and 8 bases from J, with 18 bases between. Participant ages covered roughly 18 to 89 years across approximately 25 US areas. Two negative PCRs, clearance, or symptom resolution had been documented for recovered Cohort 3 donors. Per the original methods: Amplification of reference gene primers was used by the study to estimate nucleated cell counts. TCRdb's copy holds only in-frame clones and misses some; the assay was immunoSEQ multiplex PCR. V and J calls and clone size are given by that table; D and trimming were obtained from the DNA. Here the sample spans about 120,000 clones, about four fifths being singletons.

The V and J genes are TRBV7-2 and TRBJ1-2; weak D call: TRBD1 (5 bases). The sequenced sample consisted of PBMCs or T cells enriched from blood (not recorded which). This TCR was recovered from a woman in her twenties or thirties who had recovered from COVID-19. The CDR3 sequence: CASSLGTRVEGYTF. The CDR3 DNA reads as TGTGCCAGCAGCCTAGGGACCAGGGTCGAGGGCTACACCTTC.